This T cell receptor beta chain originates from a study of neoadjuvant anti-PD-1 for oral cavity cancer. TCRdb's copy holds only in-frame clones and misses some; the assay was immunoSEQ multiplex PCR. The table records over 80,000 clones, 84% of them present only once. The germline V gene encodes CDR1 ENHRY and CDR2 SYGVKD. Germline trimming cut 5 bases from V and 3 bases from J; bases unmatched to any gene: 3. There are 15 residues in the CDR3. This TCR came from a person between 40 and 79 years old with oral cavity squamous cell carcinoma. The input for sequencing was PBMCs, taken before nivolumab (anti-PD-1) treatment. This chain uses TRBV10-3 with TRBJ1-4; 10 bases are a match to TRBD1. Here the CDR3 reads CAISLGTGANEKLFF. The CDR3 DNA reads TGTGCCATCAGTCTCGGGACAGGGGCTAATGAAAAACTGTTTTTT.